The 13 T cell receptor beta chains below come from one sample, sequenced in a study of Graves' ophthalmopathy and Graves' hyperthyroidism. TCR beta CDR3 amplification used RNA transcripts. Following a first-round RT-PCR that used HTBI primers, a second-round multiplex PCR was carried out. TCRdb reprocessed the multiplex PCR reads with MiXCR, giving one entry per CDR3 protein. The data contain some 47,000 distinct CDR3 sequences, less than 65% of them singletons. Source material: peripheral blood. All receptors come from an adult man with Graves' ophthalmopathy.

This clonotype was counted at least ten times. This chain links TRBV30 with TRBJ2-1; D uncertain. The ends were cut back, 2 bases at V and 9 bases at J, with 11 bases in the middle. Germline V gives CDR1 GTSNPN, CDR2 SVGIG (reference sequence). The CDR3 has 12 residues. CDR3 amino acids: CAWSLSEVEQFF. CDR3 sequence (DNA): TGTGCCTGGAGTCTAAGCGAAGTTGAGCAGTTCTTC.

This clonotype was detected ten times or more. The genes are TRBV5-1 and TRBJ1-2, with D hard to call. Germline assignment: CDR1 SGHRS and CDR2 YFSETQ. V shed 1 base and J shed 8 bases, with 12 bases lying between them. This CDR3 spans 13 amino acids. The DNA of the CDR3 is TGCGCCAGCAGCTTGCGGCAGGAAGAAGGCTACACCTTC. Residues: CASSLRQEEGYTF.

CDR3 amino acids: CASSPGRGGTTEAFF. CDR3 nucleotides: TGCGCCAGCAGCCCCGGCCGGGGCGGGACCACTGAAGCTTTCTTT. The V call is TRBV5-1, the J call TRBJ1-1, with a weak D call TRBD1 (5 bases). V was trimmed by 4 bases and J by 4 bases, leaving 17 bases between them. The CDR3 is 15 amino acids. Germline V lookup: CDR1 SGHRS, CDR2 YFSETQ. Looking up the rest from reference TRBV5-1 and TRBJ1-1 gives the full variable domain: KAGVTQTPRYLIKTRGQQVTLSCSPISGHRSVSWYQQTPGQGLQFLFEYFSETQRNKGNFPGRFSGRQFSNSRSEMNVSTLELGDSALYLCASSPGRGGTTEAFFGQGTRLTVV.

This clonotype was seen just once. The chain carries TRBV7-3 and TRBJ2-3; 7 bases align to TRBD2. Germline loops: CDR1 SGHTA, CDR2 FQGTGA. The V and J ends lost 2 bases and 5 bases, in that order; junction bases with no gene match: 10. The CDR3 loop spans 16 amino acids. The CDR3 sequence is CASSLASGGELDTQYF. The CDR3 DNA reads TGTGCCAGCAGCTTAGCTAGCGGAGGGGAGCTAGATACGCAGTATTTT.

This clonotype was observed at least ten times. The V gene is TRBV5-1, the J gene TRBJ2-2; D ambiguous. Germline CDR1 reads SGHRS; CDR2 reads YFSETQ. V was cut by 0 bases and J by 1 base, with 7 bases left in between. The CDR3 covers 15 residues. CDR3 DNA: TGCGCCAGCAGCTTGGGTCACCAGAACACCGGGGAGCTGTTTTTT. Protein sequence: CASSLGHQNTGELFF.

As for this clonotype: At one boundary the junction diverges from the germline segment, which might be a read error. The chain is built from TRBV28 and TRBJ1-1; a possible D gene is TRBD1 (5 bases). Per germline, CDR1 MDHEN and CDR2 SYDVKM. CDR3 length equals 16 residues. CDR3 in amino acids: CTSRTRGSGLNTEAFF. The DNA for the CDR3 is TGTACCAGCCGAACCCGGGGGAGCGGACTGAACACTGAAGCTTTCTTT.

The chain links TRBV12-5 to TRBJ2-5; D ambiguous. Trimming removed 3 bases from V and 0 bases from J, with 5 bases in between. The CDR3 covers 13 residues. Germline CDR1 LGHNT, CDR2 FRNRAP. Here the CDR3 DNA reads TGTGCTAGTGGTTTAGGGTACCAAGAGACCCAGTACTTC. It codes for CASGLGYQETQYF.

This clonotype has at least ten counts. V is TRBV6-2 or TRBV6-3 and J is TRBJ2-7; D is undetermined. V was cut by 3 bases and J by 6 bases, with 9 bases left in between. Germline-derived CDR1 and CDR2 are MNHEY and SVGEGT. CDR3 length equals 12 residues. CDR3 region: CASSYTVGEQYF. CDR3 in DNA: TGTGCCAGCAGTTATACTGTCGGCGAGCAGTACTTC.

This chain links TRBV5-5 with TRBJ1-6, with a tentative D call TRBD1 (5 bases). V was pared by 0 bases and J by 9 bases, with 13 bases between. In germline, CDR1 is SGHKS, CDR2 YYEKEE (reference sequence). CDR3 size: 15 residues. In DNA form, the CDR3 reads TGTGCCAGCAGCTTGGGGCAGGGAAGAGGTTCACCCCTCCACTTT. This gives the protein CASSLGQGRGSPLHF.

This chain joins TRBV5-6 and TRBJ2-7; 9 bases are a match to TRBD2. Germline-derived CDR1 and CDR2 are SGHDT and YYEEEE. The CDR3 spans 15 residues. The V and J ends lost 0 bases and 3 bases, in that order; junction bases with no gene match: 4. CDR3 bases: TGTGCCAGCAGCTTGGGACTAGCGGAGCTCTACGAGCAGTACTTC. This encodes CASSLGLAELYEQYF.

By sample share, this clonotype is medium-sized. CDR3 in DNA: TGCAGCGTTGAAGATTCGAGTAACTATGGCTACACCTTC. It yields the protein CSVEDSSNYGYTF. The J gene is TRBJ1-2, the V gene TRBV29-1; D remains unclear. V was clipped by 0 bases and J by 1 base, with 6 bases between them. CDR3 length: 13 amino acids. Looked up from germline, CDR1 is SQVTM and CDR2 is ANQGSEA.

This clonotype was recorded at least ten times. J is TRBJ1-1 and V is TRBV20-1; possible D gene TRBD1, 6 bases. Trimming removed 3 bases at V and 5 bases at J, with 13 bases between. The CDR3 has 13 residues. Germline V lookup: CDR1 DFQATT, CDR2 SNEGSKA (reference sequence). The CDR3 nucleotides read TGCAGTGCTAGTGCGGGACATAGGACTGAAGCTTTCTTT. Amino acid sequence: CSASAGHRTEAFF.

This clonotype was counted at least ten times. A much larger clone sits a single nucleotide away, making a read error possible. V usage is TRBV2 and J usage is TRBJ2-5; D is unclear. Per the germline V gene, CDR1 is SNHLY and CDR2 is FYNNEI. The CDR3 has 13 residues. The CDR3 DNA sequence: TGTGCCAGCAGTGGCCAGCGTCAAGGGACCCAGTACTTC. The encoded protein is CASSGQRQGTQYF.